A single sample is the source of the 16 T cell receptor beta chains below, sequenced in a study of T cell changes during pregnancy in multiple sclerosis. Only in-frame clones appear in the TCRdb table, and some are missing; sequencing was by immunoSEQ multiplex PCR. The data contain 70,000 or so clones, 75% to 95% of them singletons. The sample in question was CD4+ T cells from peripheral blood mononuclear cells, obtained before pregnancy. These receptors came from a female donor with multiple sclerosis, enrolled in a pregnancy study.

The rearrangement joins TRBV7-9 to TRBJ2-7, with D maybe TRBD1 (5 bases). The germline gives CDR1 SEHNR, CDR2 FQNEAQ (reference sequence). This CDR3 has 13 amino acids. V was pared by 5 bases and J by 3 bases, with 11 bases between. The CDR3 DNA reads TGTGCCAGCAGCCGGACATTATACTACGAGCAGTACTTC. It specifies CASSRTLYYEQYF.

This chain connects TRBV10-3 to TRBJ1-1; D remains ambiguous. CDR1 is ENHRY and CDR2 is SYGVKD in the germline V gene. The CDR3 extends over 16 amino acids. With 0 bases removed from V and 1 base from J, the gap between germline ends came to 12 bases. The CDR3 coding sequence is TGTGCCATCAGTGAGTCGAATTGGGCGGGGAACACTGAAGCTTTCTTT. Protein product: CAISESNWAGNTEAFF.

This clone was observed once. The chain combines TRBV5-5 with TRBJ2-3; 8 bases map to TRBD2. CDR3 length: 14 residues. CDR1 and CDR2 from the germline V gene are SGHKS and YYEKEE (reference sequence). Germline trimming cut 5 bases from V and 4 bases from J; bases unmatched to any gene: 6. CDR3 residues: CASRVRGGSDTQYF. CDR3 nucleotide sequence: TGTGCCAGCAGAGTACGCGGGGGGTCAGATACGCAGTATTTT.

The chain recombines TRBV19 with TRBJ1-2, with TRBD1 matching 7 bases. CDR3 length: 13 residues. With 8 bases clipped from V and 5 bases from J, the junction kept 8 bases outside the gene matches. Germline CDR1 reads LNHDA; CDR2 reads SQIVND (reference sequence). The DNA for the CDR3 is TGTGCCAGTTATGAACAGGGGAGATATGGCTACACCTTC. It codes for CASYEQGRYGYTF.

The chain uses TRBV29-1 and TRBJ1-2, with a weak D call TRBD1 (6 bases). Germline assignment: CDR1 SQVTM and CDR2 ANQGSEA. V was cut by 0 bases and J by 2 bases, with 10 bases left in between. This CDR3 spans 14 amino acids. The CDR3 is CSVEERGRNYGYTF. CDR3 in DNA: TGCAGCGTTGAAGAAAGGGGGAGAAACTATGGCTACACCTTC.

This clone was detected only once. The chain has TRBV4-3 and TRBJ2-6; 7 positions agree with TRBD1. Germline trimming cut 4 bases from V and 0 bases from J; bases unmatched to any gene: 9. The CDR3 totals 18 residues. Germline CDR1 and CDR2: LGHNA and YSLEER. DNA of the CDR3: TGCGCCAGCAGCCCCTTAGGGACAGCCAGCTCTGGGGCCAACGTCCTGACTTTC. It is translated as CASSPLGTASSGANVLTF.

The chain couples TRBV30 to TRBJ2-1; 7 bases fit TRBD1. This CDR3 comprises 16 residues. The J segment lost 10 bases and the V segment lost 1 base, leaving 16 bases of the junction unmatched. Germline loops: CDR1 GTSNPN, CDR2 SVGIG (reference sequence). The CDR3 DNA reads as TGTGCCTGGAGTGGACCGGGACAGACCCCTCGAGGGGAGCAGTTCTTC. It yields the protein CAWSGPGQTPRGEQFF.

The chain joins TRBV11-3 to TRBJ2-1; 8 bases map to TRBD2. The CDR3 is 16 residues long. The germline CDR1 and CDR2 sequences are SGHNT and YENEEA. V dropped 5 bases and J dropped 4; count of bases not matched to a gene: 10. The CDR3 spells CASSLVLADLYNEQFF. CDR3 nucleotides: TGTGCCAGCAGCCTAGTACTAGCGGACCTGTACAATGAGCAGTTCTTC.

The chain has TRBV10-3 and TRBJ1-1; possible D gene TRBD1, 6 bases. The CDR3 extends over 14 amino acids. Germline V gene data show CDR1 as ENHRY and CDR2 as SYGVKD. Trimming took off 7 bases at V and 6 bases at J, with 18 bases between the two ends. The CDR3 loop is CAITSGGRWAEAFF. The CDR3 bases are TGTGCCATCACATCCGGGGGGCGCTGGGCTGAAGCTTTCTTT.

This clone is a singleton in its sample. The chain links TRBV27 to TRBJ2-2; D not certain. The CDR3 length is 14 residues. V was shortened by 3 bases and J by 6 bases, with 11 bases between the two germline ends. Germline V gene data show CDR1 as MNHEY and CDR2 as SMNVEV (reference sequence). The CDR3 DNA reads as TGTGCCAGCAGTTTCCTACCTCTCTCCGGGGAGCTGTTTTTT. Its protein product is CASSFLPLSGELFF.

V usage is TRBV5-1 and J usage is TRBJ2-4, with D unresolved. The CDR3 contains 14 residues. V dropped 0 bases and J dropped 7 bases, with 11 bases sitting between them. From germline, CDR1 is SGHRS and CDR2 YFSETQ. The chain's CDR3 is CASSLAPSSNIQYF. In nucleotides, the CDR3 is TGCGCCAGCAGCTTGGCTCCTAGTTCGAACATTCAGTACTTC.

V usage is TRBV5-4 and J usage is TRBJ2-3; maybe TRBD1 (6 bases). Germline V lookup: CDR1 SGHNT, CDR2 YYREEE (reference sequence). V shed 0 bases and J shed 4 bases, with 6 bases lying between them. This CDR3 contains 13 residues. CDR3 loop: CASSLGTADTQYF. The CDR3 DNA is TGTGCCAGCAGCTTGGGGACAGCAGATACGCAGTATTTT.

This clone has just one count. This rearrangement joins TRBV25-1 to TRBJ2-1, with 7 bases lining up with TRBD2. V shed 1 base, J shed 8 bases, and the junction held 8 bases outside the gene matches. From germline, CDR1 is MGHDK and CDR2 SYGVNS. The CDR3 runs to 15 residues. CDR3 nucleotide sequence: TGTGCCAGCAGTGAATCCGGCGGGAGAGGGTATGAGCAGTTCTTC. This codes for CASSESGGRGYEQFF.

This rearrangement joins TRBV9 to TRBJ2-1; tentative D call: TRBD2 (6 bases). Germline V gene lookup returns CDR1 SGDLS and CDR2 YYNGEE. The V end lost 4 bases, the J end lost 0 bases, and 17 bases lay between the germline ends. There are 17 residues in the CDR3. The CDR3 protein is CASSPRGTPSSYNEQFF. The CDR3 DNA reads TGTGCCAGCAGCCCGCGGGGAACACCCAGCTCCTACAATGAGCAGTTCTTC.

The chain couples TRBV27 to TRBJ1-1; tentatively, D is TRBD1 (6 bases). Germline CDR1 is MNHEY and CDR2 is SMNVEV (reference sequence). Trimming took 6 bases from V and 3 from J, leaving 14 bases between them. The CDR3 spans 14 residues. This CDR3 is CASRPQGGHTEAFF. CDR3 nucleotide sequence: TGTGCCAGCAGGCCACAGGGTGGACACACTGAAGCTTTCTTT.

This clone is a singleton in its sample. This rearrangement joins TRBV9 to TRBJ2-1, with D possibly matching TRBD1 (6 bases). Germline lookup yields CDR1 SGDLS and CDR2 YYNGEE. The V and J ends lost 0 bases and 6 bases respectively, with 10 bases between them. The CDR3 runs to 14 residues. The CDR3 coding sequence is TGTGCCAGCAGCGTAGATTCCAGGGGCAATGAGCAGTTCTTC. It yields the protein CASSVDSRGNEQFF.